This is a list of T cell receptor beta chains from one sample in a study of beta chain features in type 1 diabetes. The assay was immunoSEQ multiplex PCR, and TCRdb's table has in-frame clones only and misses some. Among under 400,000 clones listed, 13% to 15% were seen once. Sample: central memory CD4+ T cells from blood. All receptors derive from a man aged 25 to 40 in good health. Both conserved end residues are part of each CDR3. Each record gives: V gene, D gene, clone size, J gene, CDR3 DNA, CDR3 protein. D genes are given only for firm matches. Clone size is given for some rows only: seen once, a few or many times, or a class if the clone is expanded.

TRBV5-4,NA,few,TRBJ2-7,TGTGCCAGCAGCTGGGACACCCACGAGCAGTACTTC,CASSWDTHEQYF
TRBV6-5,TRBD2,few,TRBJ2-3,TGTGCCAGCAAAAGGACTAGCGGCACAGATACGCAGTATTTT,CASKRTSGTDTQYF
TRBV5-1,NA,NA,TRBJ2-2,TGCGCCAGCCATCTCAAGGGGAACACCGGGGAGCTGTTTTTT,CASHLKGNTGELFF
TRBV5-1,NA,NA,TRBJ2-1,TGCGCCAGCAGCTTGGGAAACAGGGTCGGAGAGCAGTTCTTC,CASSLGNRVGEQFF
TRBV7-7,TRBD2,NA,TRBJ2-5,TGTGCCAGCAGCCCGGGACTAGCGGGGGCGGAGACCCAGTACTTC,CASSPGLAGAETQYF
TRBV11-2,NA,NA,TRBJ2-3,TGTGCCAGCAGCTTGACAGGAGATACGCAGTATTTT,CASSLTGDTQYF
TRBV9,NA,few,TRBJ1-1,TGTGCCAGCAGCGTCTCCGAAGGCGCTGAAGCTTTCTTT,CASSVSEGAEAFF
TRBV2,NA,once,TRBJ1-1,TGTGCCAGCAAGGGGGGGGCGCCCACTGAAGCTTTCTTT,CASKGGAPTEAFF
TRBV10-3,TRBD1,many,TRBJ2-7,TGTGCCATCAGTGAAGGACAGGGAATCTACGAGCAGTACTTC,CAISEGQGIYEQYF
TRBV15,NA,NA,TRBJ1-5,TGTGCCACCAGCAGAGATCGGGGGGTGCCCCAGCATTTT,CATSRDRGVPQHF
TRBV6-1,NA,few,TRBJ2-6,TGTGCCAGCAGTCAAGACTTCTCTGGGGCCAACGTCCTGACTTTC,CASSQDFSGANVLTF